Described below is a single T cell receptor beta chain sequence and its context. This clone was found a few times. Its antigen is still unknown. No much larger clone is present one base from it, and per-base qualities are unavailable. Read against the paper, the sample's time point label means: less than five weeks on oral tofacitinib. The sample's treatment or condition label is to be understood as: oral pan-JAK inhibitor, 5-10 mg twice daily. Lesional scalp punch biopsies and peripheral blood were collected from alopecia areata patients. PBMCs were isolated by density centrifugation and stained for CD3, CD4 and CD8, after which CD4+ and CD8+ T cells were sorted on a FACSAria. The data are from a study of CD8+ T cells in alopecia areata (dated by TCRdb to the late 2010s). Context from the whole study: Treated patients were enrolled in an open-label pilot trial of oral tofacitinib at 5 to 10 mg twice daily for moderate-to-severe alopecia areata. Patients stayed on tofacitinib for 6 to 18 months and then had 6 months of follow-up off drug so that delayed response and recurrence could be assessed. Disease severity in treated patients was measured with the SALT score, which quantifies the percentage of affected scalp surface area. To study T cell clonal expansion in alopecia areata, the researchers applied high-throughput TCRbeta sequencing to both the C3H/HeJ mouse model and human patients. Human TCRbeta sequencing covered scalp tissue and sorted CD4+ and CD8+ peripheral blood T cells from patchy and totalis/universalis alopecia areata patients and healthy controls. Patients on tofacitinib were biopsied at baseline and after 4 and 24 weeks of treatment, and several of the patients also had a later scalp biopsy. Scalp clonality was compared among normal scalp (n=4), patchy alopecia areata scalp (n=8), and alopecia totalis/universalis scalp (n=8). RNA was extracted with the PAXgene miRNA kit for fixed scalp, the miRNeasy kit for PBMCs, and the RNeasy kit for mouse skin. TCRbeta CDR3 regions were amplified by immunoSEQ multiplex PCR using 35 Vbeta forward and 13 Jbeta reverse primers. What the research found in general, with its limitations: Tofacitinib significantly lowered scalp clonality and the number of expanded CD8+ clones among the top 100 scalp clones. Compared with mice, TCR sequences shared between patients were less clear, possibly partly because of HLA diversity across the patient population. Resident alphabeta T cells in normal human skin are also sequenced, complicating scalp TCR repertoire analysis, unlike mouse skin dominated by gammadelta T cells. The treated cohort was small, with a single nonresponder, so links between baseline CD8+ expansion and response need larger studies. Compared with normal scalp, lesional scalp had higher clonality and more expanded CD8+ clones, particularly in alopecia totalis/universalis, a pattern that suggests antigenic drive. During tofacitinib treatment, many expanded lesional clones stuck around in both scalp and blood, and this persistence may partly explain why relapse happens after treatment is stopped.

Receptor amplification or capture employed the immunoSEQ multiplex PCR assay. RNA was extracted from all samples and reverse transcribed into cDNA, which served as template for TCR sequencing. First-strand cDNA was synthesized with SuperScript III using a 2:1 mix of oligo-dT and random hexamers. A synthetic immune receptor repertoire was used to assess amplification bias, and residual bias was removed computationally. On the authors' methods: Raw reads were preprocessed for error removal, and CDR3 was defined according to IMGT conventions as running from the conserved cysteine to phenylalanine. Clonality was computed as 1 minus the Shannon entropy, with the entropy normalized by log2 of the number of productive unique TCRs. Whether each scalp clone was CD4 or CD8 was inferred by checking scalp TCRbeta sequences against the CD4 and CD8 repertoires from sorted blood. The source is immuneACCESS, and TCRdb retained only in-frame sequences with V and J called. Part of the clones is not carried over; for the studies checked, unresolved V genes explain less than half of this, and the remainder is unexplained. From that table come the V and J calls and clone size; the DNA was used to work out D and trimming. This sample comprises roughly 73,000 clones, approximately 28% of them detected only once. The top ten hold 15% of the sample.

Sequenced here: CD8+ T cells sorted from blood, sampled at week 4, from a patient treated with tofacitinib. This sequence originates from a human donor with alopecia areata.

Here is the DNA: TGCAGCGTTCTCCCGGACTCCTACGAGCAGTACTTC. Its protein reads: CSVLPDSYEQYF. The chain joins TRBV29-1 to TRBJ2-7; there is no confident call for the D gene. CDR1 is given as SQVTM and CDR2 as ANQGSEA, both from the germline V gene. V is pared back by 5 bases and J by 0 bases, with 8 bases lying between the germline termini. The CDR3 runs 12 residues from the cysteine to the phenylalanine. Solely the CDR3 DNA is kept, with 36 bases framed from the first base.